This entry lists 32 T cell receptor beta chains sequenced from one sample in a study of blood T cell repertoires in COVID-19 (dated by TCRdb to about 2020). The receptor library was made with the immunoSEQ multiplex PCR assay. Drawn from immuneACCESS, this table holds only the in-frame rearrangements with V and J called that TCRdb kept. Clones are partly lost; checked studies trace under half to an unresolved V gene and leave the rest unexplained. The sample profile shows some 130,000 clones; about 91% of them were found once. 9% to 12% of the sample goes to the ten largest clones. Material for sequencing was peripheral blood. Receptor source: a man in his fifties with acute or convalescent COVID-19.

The V gene is TRBV5-1, the J gene TRBJ2-1; TRBD2 might be the D (6 bases). The CDR3 consists of 12 residues. The V gene's germline CDR1 is SGHRS and CDR2 YFSETQ. With 4 bases removed from V and 11 bases from J, the gap between germline ends came to 13 bases. This CDR3 reads CASSQEGPQQFF. CDR3 bases: TGCGCCAGCAGCCAGGAGGGTCCTCAGCAGTTCTTC.

Only one count was recorded for this clone. V gene TRBV25-1 combines with J gene TRBJ2-5; D unclear. V was clipped by 5 bases and J by 0 bases, with 7 bases between them. Germline V gene sequence: CDR1 MGHDK, CDR2 SYGVNS. This CDR3 region has 13 residues. Here the CDR3 DNA reads TGTGCCAGCAGTAACTCGTACCAAGAGACCCAGTACTTC. It yields the protein CASSNSYQETQYF. The full variable domain, in which reference TRBV25-1 and TRBJ2-5 provide the parts outside the CDR3, is EADIYQTPRYLVIGTGKKITLECSQTMGHDKMYWYQQDPGMELHLIHYSYGVNSTEKGDLSSESTVSRIRTEHFPLTLESARPSHTSQYLCASSNSYQETQYFGPGTRLLVL.

The chain employs TRBV6-5 and TRBJ2-3; a possible D gene is TRBD1 (5 bases). CDR3 size: 14 residues. V dropped 6 bases and J dropped 4 bases, with 14 bases sitting between them. Germline V gives CDR1 MNHEY, CDR2 SVGAGI. This chain's CDR3 is CASRTQPQADTQYF. The CDR3 DNA reads TGTGCCAGCAGGACCCAACCACAGGCAGATACGCAGTATTTT.

The CDR3: CASRPGQGAYEQYF. In nucleotides, the CDR3 is TGCGCCAGCAGGCCGGGACAGGGCGCCTACGAGCAGTACTTC. The chain employs TRBV5-1 and TRBJ2-7; 9 bases are a match to TRBD1. Germline lookup yields CDR1 SGHRS and CDR2 YFSETQ. Trimming at V came to 5 bases and at J to 2 bases, leaving 5 bases not matched to a gene. The CDR3 contains 14 residues.

The rearrangement links TRBV20-1 to TRBJ2-5; 8 nucleotides align to TRBD1. Germline V gene data show CDR1 as DFQATT and CDR2 as SNEGSKA (reference sequence). V lost 5 bases, J lost 5 bases, and 7 bases stayed unmatched. This CDR3 spans 13 amino acids. The DNA for the CDR3 is TGCAGTGCTGGTGGACAGGGCGGGGAGACCCAGTACTTC. As protein: CSAGGQGGETQYF.

The chain employs TRBV4-1 and TRBJ1-4, with D possibly being TRBD1 (5 bases). V was trimmed by 3 bases and J by 7 bases, leaving 18 bases between them. The CDR3 has 16 amino acids. Germline V lookup: CDR1 MGHRA, CDR2 YSYEKL. This CDR3 reads CASSQGDSRRGEKLFF. CDR3 nucleotides: TGCGCCAGCAGCCAGGGGGACTCCAGACGGGGTGAAAAACTGTTTTTT.

This clone was counted between two and nine times. The genes are TRBV5-4 and TRBJ2-2; 7 nucleotides align to TRBD1. The CDR3 extends over 17 amino acids. In germline, CDR1 is SGHNT, CDR2 YYREEE (reference sequence). The V segment lost 3 bases and the J segment 0 bases; nucleotides outside the gene matches: 8. CDR3 loop: CASSSRTGTANTGELFF. The CDR3 DNA is TGTGCCAGCAGCTCTCGAACCGGGACAGCGAACACCGGGGAGCTGTTTTTT.

The rearrangement joins TRBV25-1 to TRBJ2-5; 7 nucleotides match TRBD1. Germline loops: CDR1 MGHDK, CDR2 SYGVNS. After removal of 4 bases from V and 4 bases from J, the junction contained 6 bases not matched to a gene. The CDR3 runs to 14 residues. CDR3 region: CASSVTWTGETQYF. The CDR3 nucleotides are TGTGCCAGCAGTGTGACCTGGACAGGAGAGACCCAGTACTTC.

This chain uses TRBV19 with TRBJ2-7; D might be TRBD1 (5 bases). Germline CDR1 reads LNHDA; CDR2 reads SQIVND (reference sequence). Between the trimmed V and J ends, which lost 1 base and 0 bases, there was a span of 13 bases. CDR3 size: 16 residues. The CDR3 loop is CASSIAGPLGSYEQYF. CDR3 sequence (DNA): TGTGCCAGTAGTATAGCAGGGCCCCTTGGCTCCTACGAGCAGTACTTC.

The chain has TRBV11-2 and TRBJ2-1; D call uncertain. V lost 3 bases, J lost 0 bases, and 6 bases lay in between. This CDR3 has 14 amino acids. Germline loops: CDR1 SGHAT, CDR2 FQNNGV. Here the CDR3 DNA reads TGTGCCAGCAGCTTGGGCAGCTCCTACAATGAGCAGTTCTTC. This codes for CASSLGSSYNEQFF. The full variable domain, rest sourced from reference TRBV11-2 and TRBJ2-1, is EAGVAQSPRYKIIEKRQSVAFWCNPISGHATLYWYQQILGQGPKLLIQFQNNGVVDDSQLPKDRFSAERLKGVDSTLKIQPAKLEDSAVYLCASSLGSSYNEQFFGPGTRLTVL.

The chain joins TRBV5-1 to TRBJ2-1; 7 bases map to TRBD2. CDR1 is SGHRS, CDR2 YFSETQ, per germline. The CDR3 runs to 15 residues. With V trimmed by 1 base and J by 3 bases, 4 bases remained unmatched. This CDR3 reads CASSLSGGGYNEQFF. The CDR3 bases are TGCGCCAGCAGCTTGAGTGGCGGGGGCTACAATGAGCAGTTCTTC.

The chain has TRBV6-5 and TRBJ1-1; 8 bases line up with TRBD1. The length of the CDR3 is 15 residues. Germline loops: CDR1 MNHEY, CDR2 SVGAGI. The V segment lost 5 bases and the J segment 6 bases; nucleotides outside the gene matches: 11. DNA for the CDR3: TGTGCCAGCAGTCGGTGGGGACAGGTGCATCCTGAAGCTTTCTTT. Translated, it gives CASSRWGQVHPEAFF.

V and J are TRBV7-6 and TRBJ1-3; 7 bases match TRBD1. The junction had 10 bases not matched to a gene; V was cut back by 4 bases and J by 7 bases. The CDR3 sequence is 15 residues long. Germline lookup yields CDR1 SGHVS and CDR2 FNYEAQ. The CDR3 coding sequence is TGTGCCAGCAGCTGCCCACGGACAGGTTGGAACACCATATATTTT. Translated: CASSCPRTGWNTIYF.

The chain couples TRBV29-1 to TRBJ2-2; D perhaps matches TRBD1 (6 bases). Trimming shortened V by 6 bases and J by 0 bases, and 14 bases separated the two germline ends. CDR1 is SQVTM and CDR2 is ANQGSEA in the germline V gene. The CDR3 length is 15 residues. CDR3: CSVAQGHANTGELFF. The CDR3 nucleotides are TGCAGCGTCGCACAGGGCCACGCGAACACCGGGGAGCTGTTTTTT.

The chain carries TRBV15 and TRBJ2-3; D is unclear. This CDR3 has 17 amino acids. Deletions cut 0 bases from V and 0 bases from J, with 13 bases between. Germline-derived CDR1 and CDR2 are LNHNV and YYDKDF (reference sequence). The CDR3 sequence: CATSRENSPTSTDTQYF. The CDR3 DNA reads as TGTGCCACCAGCAGAGAAAACAGCCCTACTAGCACAGATACGCAGTATTTT.

CDR3 loop: CATSDFTGIFSNQPQHF. The CDR3 coding sequence is TGTGCCACCAGTGATTTCACAGGAATTTTTAGCAATCAGCCCCAGCATTTT. This chain connects TRBV24-1 to TRBJ1-5, with a weak D call TRBD1 (5 bases). Trimming pared 1 base from V and 0 bases from J, leaving 12 bases between. Germline V CDR1 and CDR2: KGHDR, SFDVKD. This CDR3 contains 17 residues.

As regards this clone: The sample holds other DNA sequences that translate to the same CDR3. The chain combines TRBV28 with TRBJ1-1; D may be TRBD1 (6 bases). This CDR3 is built from 13 residues. The germline CDR1 and CDR2 sequences are MDHEN and SYDVKM. V gave up 3 bases and J gave up 5 bases, with 10 bases separating them. The CDR3 nucleotides read TGTGCCAGCAGTTTCCAGGGGCGGACTGAAGCTTTCTTT. As protein: CASSFQGRTEAFF.

The V call is TRBV28, the J call TRBJ1-2; D is perhaps TRBD1 (5 bases). V lost 1 base, J lost 0 bases, and 12 bases lay in between. Germline V gives CDR1 MDHEN, CDR2 SYDVKM. The CDR3 extends over 16 amino acids. The CDR3 DNA is TGTGCCAGCAGTTTATCCCCAGGGTGGGCTAACTATGGCTACACCTTC. Protein: CASSLSPGWANYGYTF.

The rearrangement joins TRBV7-2 to TRBJ2-7; 7 bases match TRBD1. From germline, CDR1 is SGHTA and CDR2 FQGNSA. The J segment lost 2 bases and the V segment lost 6 bases, leaving 10 bases of the junction unmatched. This CDR3 has 15 residues. The CDR3, as DNA: TGTGCCAGCAGTCTAGACAGGGCGGAAACCTACGAGCAGTACTTC. This translates into CASSLDRAETYEQYF. The full variable domain, with the rest looked up from reference TRBV7-2 and TRBJ2-7, is GAGVSQSPSNKVTEKGKDVELRCDPISGHTALYWYRQSLGQGLEFLIYFQGNSAPDKSGLPSDRFSAERTGGSVSTLTIQRTQQEDSAVYLCASSLDRAETYEQYFGPGTRLTVT.

The J gene is TRBJ1-1, the V gene TRBV5-1; tentatively, D is TRBD1 (5 bases). The length of the CDR3 is 14 residues. V lost 4 bases, J lost 5 bases, and 15 bases lay in between. Per the germline V gene, CDR1 is SGHRS and CDR2 is YFSETQ. CDR3 sequence reads: CASSLAGGVTEAFF. DNA for the CDR3: TGCGCCAGCAGCCTGGCGGGGGGGGTGACTGAAGCTTTCTTT.

The chain joins TRBV6-5 to TRBJ1-2; 7 positions agree with TRBD1. The J segment lost 3 bases and the V segment lost 2 bases, leaving 3 bases of the junction unmatched. Germline lookup yields CDR1 MNHEY and CDR2 SVGAGI. The CDR3 covers 14 residues. The CDR3 here is CASSYVGTDYGYTF. As DNA, the CDR3 is TGTGCCAGCAGTTACGTCGGGACAGACTATGGCTACACCTTC.

The gene calls are TRBV7-9 and TRBJ2-7; 8 nucleotides align to TRBD1. From germline, CDR1 is SEHNR and CDR2 FQNEAQ (reference sequence). V lost 3 bases to trimming and J lost 5 bases; unmatched junction nucleotides: 6. CDR3 length equals 14 residues. CDR3 residues: CASSFLSGGNEQYF. CDR3 coding DNA: TGTGCCAGCAGCTTTTTGTCAGGGGGCAACGAGCAGTACTTC.

The chain joins TRBV28 to TRBJ2-3; 9 positions match TRBD1. The CDR3 loop spans 18 amino acids. V shed 4 bases, J shed 4 bases, and the junction held 15 bases outside the gene matches. CDR1 MDHEN and CDR2 SYDVKM come from the germline V gene. CDR3 sequence: CASSSQPGQGMQADTQYF. CDR3 coding DNA: TGTGCCAGCAGTTCTCAACCGGGACAGGGAATGCAGGCAGATACGCAGTATTTT.

J is TRBJ2-7 and V is TRBV25-1; D unclear. V gave up 3 bases and J gave up 6 bases, with 6 bases separating them. The CDR3 is made up of 11 amino acids. Looked up from germline, CDR1 is MGHDK and CDR2 is SYGVNS. The CDR3 DNA follows: TGTGCCAGCAGTGATTTTCGCGAGCAGTACTTC. Its translation: CASSDFREQYF.

The V call is TRBV25-1, the J call TRBJ1-2; 8 bases line up with TRBD1. V lost 5 bases, J lost 6 bases, and 14 bases stayed unmatched. The CDR3 has 16 residues. CDR1 MGHDK and CDR2 SYGVNS come from the germline V gene. This chain's CDR3 is CASSKGGAETGDGYTF. The CDR3 nucleotides are TGTGCCAGCAGTAAAGGTGGGGCAGAGACAGGGGATGGCTACACCTTC.

This rearrangement joins TRBV6-5 to TRBJ2-5, with TRBD2 identical over 7 bases. The V segment lost 2 bases and the J segment 12 bases; nucleotides outside the gene matches: 3. The length of the CDR3 is 11 residues. The germline V gene encodes CDR1 MNHEY and CDR2 SVGAGI. CDR3 region: CASSYAGLEYF. CDR3 bases: TGTGCCAGCAGTTACGCCGGACTAGAGTACTTC.

The chain couples TRBV18 to TRBJ2-5; D is perhaps TRBD1 (5 bases). The CDR3 is 13 amino acids. CDR1 is KGHSH and CDR2 is LQKENI in the germline V gene. Trimming cost V 4 bases and J 3 bases, with 9 bases left between them. CDR3 region: CASSRGREETQYF. The CDR3 DNA follows: TGTGCCAGCTCACGGGGCAGGGAAGAGACCCAGTACTTC.

Regarding this clone: The junction does not match germline at one end; this may be a read error. J is TRBJ2-1 and V is TRBV6-5, with D unclear. The CDR3 has 11 residues. CDR1 and CDR2 (germline): MNHEY, SVGAGI. CDR3 protein: CASSDSSGQFF. The CDR3 DNA reads TGTGCCAGCAGTGACTCCTCGGGGCAGTTCTTC.

The chain joins TRBV5-4 to TRBJ1-3; D remains unclear. Trimming left V 2 bases short and J 0 bases short, with 9 bases between. The germline V gene has CDR1 SGHNT and CDR2 YYREEE (reference sequence). The CDR3 loop spans 15 amino acids. CDR3 bases: TGTGCCAGCAGCTTCCACACTAGCTCTGGAAACACCATATATTTT. This translates into CASSFHTSSGNTIYF.

The chain has TRBV9 and TRBJ1-1, with TRBD1 matching 8 bases. Trimming took 3 bases from V and 4 from J; bases not matched to a gene: 5. Germline V CDR1 and CDR2: SGDLS, YYNGEE. The CDR3 length is 14 residues. CDR3 coding DNA: TGTGCCAGCAGCGGGACAGGGTCTACCACTGAAGCTTTCTTT. Translated, it gives CASSGTGSTTEAFF.

This clone was observed a handful of times. This chain connects TRBV2 to TRBJ1-4; 9 nucleotides line up with TRBD1. The CDR3 is made up of 14 amino acids. After removal of 8 bases from V and 7 bases from J, the junction contained 8 bases not matched to a gene. Germline CDR1 and CDR2: SNHLY and FYNNEI. CDR3 nucleotides: TGTGCCAGCCGGGACAGGGTAGGAAGTGAAAAACTGTTTTTT. This translates into CASRDRVGSEKLFF.

The gene calls are TRBV6-5 and TRBJ1-3; D is undetermined. The length of the CDR3 is 13 residues. Germline V CDR1 and CDR2: MNHEY, SVGAGI. Trimming took 6 bases from V and 4 from J, leaving 10 bases between them. Here the CDR3 DNA reads TGTGCCAGCAGACCGAACTCAGGAAACACCATATATTTT. Protein product: CASRPNSGNTIYF.